The 20 T cell receptor beta chains below all came from one sample that was sequenced in a study of molecular identifiers for immune sequencing clone quantification. TCRdb fed the PCR reads into MiXCR, producing one record per CDR3 protein. The sample has some 35,000 distinct CDR3 sequences; 15% to 20% are singletons. Sequencing was carried out using naive CD8+ T cells from blood, with Jurkat cell RNA spiked in. The subset: FACS-sorted CD8+CD4-CCR7+CD45RA+ naive T cells. The receptors stem from a human donor in good health. Some libraries in this study had Jurkat cell RNA spiked in.

This clonotype has more than one count but fewer than ten. This rearrangement joins TRBV9 to TRBJ2-7, with 11 bases that match TRBD2. Trimming removed 4 bases from V and 2 bases from J; junction bases left unmatched: 11. The germline gives CDR1 SGDLS, CDR2 YYNGEE. This CDR3 is built from 17 residues. CDR3 sequence (DNA): TGTGCCAGCAGCCCCCGGGGAACTAGCGGGAGCGCCTACGAGCAGTACTTC. Its protein product is CASSPRGTSGSAYEQYF.

The table lists this clonotype with a few counts. This chain joins TRBV4-1 and TRBJ2-6; no clear D. The CDR3 has 15 residues. Germline-derived CDR1 and CDR2 are MGHRA and YSYEKL. V was trimmed by 6 bases and J by 0 bases, leaving 9 bases between them. The CDR3 DNA sequence: TGCGCCAGCAGGTACGAGAGCTCTGGGGCCAACGTCCTGACTTTC. Amino acid sequence: CASRYESSGANVLTF.

Only a few counts were recorded for this clonotype. At one of its ends the junction is not consistent with the germline gene, which may arise from a read error. V usage is TRBV7-9 and J usage is TRBJ1-1; unclear D gene. This CDR3 region has 15 residues. Germline V gene sequence: CDR1 SEHNR, CDR2 FQNEAQ (reference sequence). CDR3 amino acids: CTSSLRAEMNTEAFF. CDR3 coding DNA: TGTACCAGCAGCTTAAGGGCAGAAATGAACACTGAAGCTTTCTTT.

This clonotype was found many times. The V and J genes are TRBV19 and TRBJ2-1; weak D call: TRBD2 (5 bases). Per the germline V gene, CDR1 is LNHDA and CDR2 is SQIVND (reference sequence). The CDR3 runs 15 residues. Trimming pared 6 bases from V and 0 bases from J, leaving 12 bases between. This CDR3 is CASSNGGRSYNEQFF. CDR3 nucleotides: TGTGCCAGTAGCAACGGAGGCCGCTCCTACAATGAGCAGTTCTTC.

There are many counts of this clonotype. The J gene is TRBJ2-1, the V gene TRBV7-9, with D unresolved. CDR1 and CDR2 from the germline V gene are SEHNR and FQNEAQ (reference sequence). V lost 1 base to trimming and J lost 10 bases, with 17 bases between them. This CDR3 is built from 15 residues. The CDR3 coding sequence is TGTGCCAGCAGCTTAGGGCCTTATAGCAACGGGGAGCAGTTCTTC. Protein sequence: CASSLGPYSNGEQFF.

A remark on this clonotype: This is likely a read error, given that the CDR3 carries no conserved phenylalanine or tryptophan at its end. The chain links TRBV27 to TRBJ2-7, with unresolved D. V was trimmed by 6 bases and J by 2 bases, leaving 11 bases between them. Germline CDR1 is MNHEY and CDR2 is SMNVEV (reference sequence). CDR3 length: 13 amino acids. CDR3 sequence: CASSPGPTYEQYL. DNA of the CDR3: TGTGCCAGCAGCCCCGGGCCAACCTACGAGCAGTACCTC.

This clonotype was observed many times. Written as DNA, the CDR3 is TGCAGCGTTGTTTTTCTAGTTGGGTCCTACAATGAGCAGTTCTTC. It is translated as CSVVFLVGSYNEQFF. This sequence joins TRBV29-1 and TRBJ2-1; D not certain. The CDR3 has 15 amino acids. Germline CDR1 reads SQVTM; CDR2 reads ANQGSEA. The V gene lost 4 bases and the J gene lost 1 base, with 14 bases spanning the gap.

This clonotype has at least ten counts. The genes are TRBV7-2 and TRBJ2-3, with 7 bases matching TRBD1. V lost 4 bases and J lost 3; bases outside the gene matches: 7. The length of the CDR3 is 15 residues. Germline CDR1 is SGHTA and CDR2 is FQGNSA. In DNA form, the CDR3 reads TGTGCCAGCAGCTCTCGACAGGGCAGGACAGATACGCAGTATTTT. Encoded protein: CASSSRQGRTDTQYF.

This clonotype was detected ten times or more. CDR3 coding DNA: TGTGCCAGCGGAGTCGTCGGGACAGCTGAAGCTTTCTTT. Protein product: CASGVVGTAEAFF. This chain joins TRBV5-4 and TRBJ1-1, with 7 nucleotides matching TRBD1. Looked up from germline, CDR1 is SGHNT and CDR2 is YYREEE (reference sequence). Germline trimming cut 7 bases from V and 6 bases from J; bases unmatched to any gene: 9. The CDR3 has 13 residues.

This clonotype came up once. A much larger clone differs from this one at a single base, so this may be a read error. The CDR3 nucleotides are TGTGCCAGCAGCTCCGACCCCGAAGAGACCCAGTACTTC. The encoded protein is CASSSDPEETQYF. The chain uses TRBV6-2 or TRBV6-3 and TRBJ2-5; D is unresolved. This CDR3 region has 13 residues. CDR1 and CDR2 (germline): MNHEY, SVGEGT. V was shortened by 6 bases and J by 3 bases, with 11 bases between the two germline ends.

This clonotype was counted a few times. The V and J genes are TRBV19 and TRBJ2-7; TRBD1 aligns across 9 bases. The CDR3 is 13 residues long. The trim removed 6 bases at V and 5 bases at J, leaving 5 bases unmatched. Germline loops: CDR1 LNHDA, CDR2 SQIVND (reference sequence). CDR3 loop: CASSPGQGNEQYF. Here the CDR3 DNA reads TGTGCCAGTAGCCCGGGACAGGGCAACGAGCAGTACTTC.

This clonotype has just a few counts. The V call is TRBV5-7, the J call TRBJ2-7; the D is unclear. TRBV5-7 is identified as an open reading frame with a role that is uncertain. Deletions cut 0 bases from V and 3 bases from J, with 10 bases between. The CDR3 is made up of 14 amino acids. CDR3 amino acids: CASSLAGFLYEQYF. CDR3 sequence (DNA): TGTGCCAGCAGCTTGGCCGGTTTCCTCTACGAGCAGTACTTC.

This clonotype has just a few counts. This sequence joins TRBV6-2 or TRBV6-3 and TRBJ2-3; 7 nucleotides match TRBD2. Germline loops: CDR1 MNHEY, CDR2 SVGEGT. V was clipped by 0 bases and J by 0 bases; unmatched bases: 6. This CDR3 is built from 17 residues. The CDR3 reads CASSYSRSGDSTDTQYF. CDR3 coding DNA: TGTGCCAGCAGTTACTCGCGGAGCGGGGACAGCACAGATACGCAGTATTTT.

A remark on this clonotype: Compared with germline, one end of the junction differs, possibly owing to a read error. The V call is TRBV3-1, the J call TRBJ2-1; D is possibly TRBD1 (5 bases). Per the germline V gene, CDR1 is LGHDT and CDR2 is YNNKEL (reference sequence). This CDR3 comprises 14 residues. CDR3 coding DNA: TGTGCCCGCAGCCAACCAGTTACAGGCAATGAGCAGTTCTTC. Protein sequence: CARSQPVTGNEQFF.

With respect to this clonotype: This may stem from a read error, because a much larger clone lies one nucleotide away. The conserved closing phenylalanine or tryptophan is absent in this CDR3, likely reflecting a read error. The chain has TRBV24-1 and TRBJ2-1, with D possibly being TRBD1 (7 bases). The V end lost 5 bases, the J end lost 0 bases, and 19 bases lay between the germline ends. This CDR3 has 18 residues. Germline CDR1 KGHDR, CDR2 SFDVKD. In nucleotides, the CDR3 is TGTGCCACCAGTGCTCCCCGGTGGGGGGACAGCTCCTACAATGAGCAGTTCTCC. It is translated as CATSAPRWGDSSYNEQFS.

A word on this clonotype: A much larger clone differs from this one at a single base, so this may be a read error. The chain is built from TRBV7-9 and TRBJ1-5; weak D call: TRBD1 (5 bases). This CDR3 is built from 15 residues. Germline CDR1 SEHNR, CDR2 FQNEAQ (reference sequence). CDR3 bases: TGTGCCAACAGCTTAGGGCAGGGAGACAATCAGCCCCAGCATTTT. Translating gives CANSLGQGDNQPQHF.

This clonotype has at least ten counts. The chain combines TRBV2 with TRBJ2-3; D gene unclear. With 3 bases removed from V and 4 bases from J, the gap between germline ends came to 14 bases. The germline V gene has CDR1 SNHLY and CDR2 FYNNEI. This CDR3 comprises 15 residues. The CDR3, as DNA: TGTGCCAGCAGTGATAGAACCCCGACCTCAGATACGCAGTATTTT. Protein product: CASSDRTPTSDTQYF.

Ten or more counts support this clonotype. The chain is built from TRBV15 and TRBJ2-5, with D possibly being TRBD2 (6 bases). The CDR3 has 15 residues. Trimming stripped 0 bases from V and 3 bases from J, with 11 bases between. Germline CDR1 and CDR2: LNHNV and YYDKDF (reference sequence). The CDR3 nucleotides are TGTGCCACCAGCAGAGACGGGAGACTGAAAGAGACCCAGTACTTC. This sequence encodes CATSRDGRLKETQYF.

This clonotype has a count of ten or more. The chain couples TRBV7-4 to TRBJ2-6; D unclear. This CDR3 region has 20 residues. CDR1 and CDR2 (germline): SGHVT, SQSDAQ. Trimming removed 1 base at V and 0 bases at J, with 19 bases between. The CDR3, as DNA: TGTGCCAGCAGCTTAGTAAAAATCGGGCCGTTTCCCTCTGGGGCCAACGTCCTGACTTTC. Translation: CASSLVKIGPFPSGANVLTF.

As concerns this clonotype: Just one base apart from a much larger clone, this may be a read error. This chain links TRBV27 with TRBJ2-3; D gene ambiguous. This CDR3 region has 13 residues. The V gene lost 5 bases and the J gene lost 3 bases, with 9 bases spanning the gap. Germline assignment: CDR1 MNHEY and CDR2 SMNVEV (reference sequence). The CDR3 DNA follows: TGTGCCAGCAGTATCGGGCCGACAGATACGCAGTATTTT. This translates into CASSIGPTDTQYF.